This TCR beta chain was observed in a study of OX40 agonist ivuxolimab in advanced cancers. Across the whole study: With ivuxolimab, an agonistic anti-OX40 (CD134) antibody, patients were treated. Partial responses were seen in three patients, one with hepatocellular carcinoma and two with cutaneous melanoma. Patients got intravenous ivuxolimab at 0.01 to 10 mg/kg every 2 weeks. Whole-study results and caveats: Researchers report that CD8+ T cells had, on average, more expanded clones than CD4+.

Assay used: immunoSEQ multiplex PCR; TCRdb lists only in-frame clones, some missing. The sample records 82,000 or so clones, roughly 85% being singletons. A remark on this clone: Its specificity is not known.

The receptor was isolated from an adult with an advanced solid tumor such as melanoma, head and neck, liver or kidney cancer. Sequenced material: CD4+ or CD8+ T cells sorted from blood, taken in a trial of the OX40 agonist ivuxolimab.

The CDR3 reads CASSLAMDGYEQYF. For the CDR3, the DNA is TGTGCCAGCAGCTTAGCGATGGACGGATACGAGCAGTACTTC. J is TRBJ2-7 and V is TRBV7-9, with no clear D. V was clipped by 0 bases and J by 4 bases, with 10 bases between them. Germline-derived CDR1 and CDR2 are SEHNR and FQNEAQ (reference sequence). The CDR3 loop spans 14 amino acids.